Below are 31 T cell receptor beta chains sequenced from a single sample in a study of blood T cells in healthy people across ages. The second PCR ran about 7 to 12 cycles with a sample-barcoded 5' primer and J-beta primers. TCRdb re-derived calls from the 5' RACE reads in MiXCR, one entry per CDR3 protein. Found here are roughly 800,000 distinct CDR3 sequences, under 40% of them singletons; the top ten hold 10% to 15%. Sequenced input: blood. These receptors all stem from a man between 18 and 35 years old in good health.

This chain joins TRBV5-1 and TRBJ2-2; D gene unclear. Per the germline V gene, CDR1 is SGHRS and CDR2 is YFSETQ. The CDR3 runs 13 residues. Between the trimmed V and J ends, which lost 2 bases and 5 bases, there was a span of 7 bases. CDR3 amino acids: CASSFYGTGELFF. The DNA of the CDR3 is TGCGCCAGCAGCTTCTATGGAACCGGGGAGCTGTTTTTT.

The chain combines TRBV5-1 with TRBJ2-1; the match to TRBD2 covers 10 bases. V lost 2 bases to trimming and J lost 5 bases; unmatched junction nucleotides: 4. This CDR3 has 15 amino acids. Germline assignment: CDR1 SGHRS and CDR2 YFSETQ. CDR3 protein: CASSFSGGTDNEQFF. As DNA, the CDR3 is TGCGCCAGCAGCTTTAGCGGGGGGACAGACAATGAGCAGTTCTTC.

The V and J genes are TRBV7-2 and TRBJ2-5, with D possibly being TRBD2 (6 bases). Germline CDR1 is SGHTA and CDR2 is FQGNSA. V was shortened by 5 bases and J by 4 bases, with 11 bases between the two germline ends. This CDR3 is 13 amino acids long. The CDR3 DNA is TGTGCCAGCAGCGTAGGCGGGGCAGAGACCCAGTACTTC. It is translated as CASSVGGAETQYF. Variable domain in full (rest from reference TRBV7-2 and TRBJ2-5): GAGVSQSPSNKVTEKGKDVELRCDPISGHTALYWYRQSLGQGLEFLIYFQGNSAPDKSGLPSDRFSAERTGGSVSTLTIQRTQQEDSAVYLCASSVGGAETQYFGPGTRLLVL.

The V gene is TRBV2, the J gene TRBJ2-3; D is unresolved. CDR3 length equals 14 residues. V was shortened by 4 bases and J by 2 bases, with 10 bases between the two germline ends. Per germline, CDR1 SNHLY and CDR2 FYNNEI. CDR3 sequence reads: CASSARRTTDTQYF. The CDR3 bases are TGTGCCAGCAGTGCGCGGCGGACCACAGATACGCAGTATTTT.

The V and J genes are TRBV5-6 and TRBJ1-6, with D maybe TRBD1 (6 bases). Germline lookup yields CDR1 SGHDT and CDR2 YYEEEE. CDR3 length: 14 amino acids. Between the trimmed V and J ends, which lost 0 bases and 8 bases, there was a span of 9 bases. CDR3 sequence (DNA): TGTGCCAGCAGCTTGGGACAGGTTGATTCACCCCTCCACTTT. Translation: CASSLGQVDSPLHF.

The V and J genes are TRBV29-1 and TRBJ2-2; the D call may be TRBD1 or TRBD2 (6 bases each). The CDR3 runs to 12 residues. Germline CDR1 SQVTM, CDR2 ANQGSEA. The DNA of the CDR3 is TGCGCCGGGGGCTTTTCCACCGGGGAGCTGTTTTTT. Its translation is CAGGFSTGELFF.

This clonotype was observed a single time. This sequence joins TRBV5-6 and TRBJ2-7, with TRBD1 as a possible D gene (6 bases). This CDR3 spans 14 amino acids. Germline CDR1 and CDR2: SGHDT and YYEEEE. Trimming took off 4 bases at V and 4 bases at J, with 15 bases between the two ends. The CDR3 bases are TGTGCCAGCAGCGGATCAGAACAGGGTTACGAGCAGTACTTC. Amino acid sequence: CASSGSEQGYEQYF.

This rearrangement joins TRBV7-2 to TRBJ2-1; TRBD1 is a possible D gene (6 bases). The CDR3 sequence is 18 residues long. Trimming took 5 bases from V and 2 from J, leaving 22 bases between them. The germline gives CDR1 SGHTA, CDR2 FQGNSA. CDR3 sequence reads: CASSPSTFWDTTYNEQFF. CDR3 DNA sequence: TGTGCCAGCAGCCCGTCGACTTTTTGGGACACAACCTACAATGAGCAGTTCTTC.

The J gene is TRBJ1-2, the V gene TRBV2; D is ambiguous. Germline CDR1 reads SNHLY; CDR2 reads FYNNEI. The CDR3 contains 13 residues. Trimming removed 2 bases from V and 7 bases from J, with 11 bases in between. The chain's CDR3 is CASSELAGPGYTF. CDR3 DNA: TGTGCCAGCAGTGAATTGGCAGGCCCTGGCTACACCTTC.

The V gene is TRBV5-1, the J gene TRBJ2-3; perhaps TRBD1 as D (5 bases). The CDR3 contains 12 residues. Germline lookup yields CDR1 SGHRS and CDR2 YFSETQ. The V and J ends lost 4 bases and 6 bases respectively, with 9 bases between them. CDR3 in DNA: TGCGCCAGCAGCACGGCAGGGGATACGCAGTATTTT. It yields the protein CASSTAGDTQYF.

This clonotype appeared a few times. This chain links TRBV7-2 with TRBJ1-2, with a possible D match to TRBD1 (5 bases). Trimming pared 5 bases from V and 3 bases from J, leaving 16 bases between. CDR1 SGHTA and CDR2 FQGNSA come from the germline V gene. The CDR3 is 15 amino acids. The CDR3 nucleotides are TGTGCCAGCAGCCCAGGGAGGGGACCCCACTATGGCTACACCTTC. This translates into CASSPGRGPHYGYTF.

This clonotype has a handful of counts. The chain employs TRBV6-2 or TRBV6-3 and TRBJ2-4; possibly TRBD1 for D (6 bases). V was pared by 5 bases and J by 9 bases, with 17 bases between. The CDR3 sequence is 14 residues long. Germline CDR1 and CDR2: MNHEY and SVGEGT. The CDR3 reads CASSNRDNKAIQYF. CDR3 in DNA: TGTGCCAGCAGTAACCGGGACAACAAGGCCATTCAGTACTTC.

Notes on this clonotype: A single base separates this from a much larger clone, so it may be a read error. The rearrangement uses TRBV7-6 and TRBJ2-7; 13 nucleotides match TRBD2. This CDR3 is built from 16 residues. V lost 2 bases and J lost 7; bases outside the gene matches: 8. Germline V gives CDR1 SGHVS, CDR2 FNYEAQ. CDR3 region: CASSLSGLAGDNEQYF. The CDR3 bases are TGTGCCAGCAGCTTATCTGGACTAGCGGGGGATAATGAGCAGTACTTC.

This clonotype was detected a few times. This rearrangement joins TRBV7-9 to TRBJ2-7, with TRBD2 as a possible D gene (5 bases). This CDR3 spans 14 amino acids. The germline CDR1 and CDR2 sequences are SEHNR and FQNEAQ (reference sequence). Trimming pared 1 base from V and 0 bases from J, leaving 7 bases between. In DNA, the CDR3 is TGTGCCAGCAGCTTAGGGGAGTCCTCCTACGAGCAGTACTTC. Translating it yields CASSLGESSYEQYF.

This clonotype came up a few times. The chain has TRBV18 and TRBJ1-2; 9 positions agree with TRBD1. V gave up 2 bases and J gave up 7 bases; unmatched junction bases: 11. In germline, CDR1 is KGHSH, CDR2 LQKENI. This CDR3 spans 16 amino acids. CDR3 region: CASSPNEQGQGCGYTF. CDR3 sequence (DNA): TGTGCCAGCTCACCAAACGAGCAGGGACAGGGTTGTGGCTACACCTTC. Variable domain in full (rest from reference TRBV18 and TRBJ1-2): NAGVMQNPRHLVRRRGQEARLRCSPMKGHSHVYWYRQLPEEGLKFMVYLQKENIIDESGMPKERFSAEFPKEGPSILRIQQVVRGDSAAYFCASSPNEQGQGCGYTFGSGTRLTVV.

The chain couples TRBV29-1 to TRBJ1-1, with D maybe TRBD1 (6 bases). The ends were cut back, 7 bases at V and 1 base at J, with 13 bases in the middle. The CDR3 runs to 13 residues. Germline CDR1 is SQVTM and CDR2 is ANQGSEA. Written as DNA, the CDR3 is TGCAGCGCGAGCCCGACAGGGAACACTGAAGCTTTCTTT. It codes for CSASPTGNTEAFF.

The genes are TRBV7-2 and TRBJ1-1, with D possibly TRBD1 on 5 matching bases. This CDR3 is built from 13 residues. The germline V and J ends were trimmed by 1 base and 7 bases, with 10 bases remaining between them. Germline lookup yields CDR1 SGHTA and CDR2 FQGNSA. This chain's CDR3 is CASSLERQGEAFF. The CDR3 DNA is TGTGCCAGCAGCTTAGAAAGGCAGGGTGAAGCTTTCTTT.

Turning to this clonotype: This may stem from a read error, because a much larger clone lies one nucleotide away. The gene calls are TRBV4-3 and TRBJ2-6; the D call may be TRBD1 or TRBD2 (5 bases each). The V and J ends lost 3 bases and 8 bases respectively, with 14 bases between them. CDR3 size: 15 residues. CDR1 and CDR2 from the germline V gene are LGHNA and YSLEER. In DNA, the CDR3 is TGCGCCAGCAGCCAGAGGGGCACTAAGTCCAACGTCCTGACTTTC. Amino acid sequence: CASSQRGTKSNVLTF.

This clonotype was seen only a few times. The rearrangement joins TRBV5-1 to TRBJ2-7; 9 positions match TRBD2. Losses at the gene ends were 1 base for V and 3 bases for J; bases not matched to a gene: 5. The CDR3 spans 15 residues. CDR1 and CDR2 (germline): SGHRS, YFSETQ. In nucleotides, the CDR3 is TGCGCCAGCAGCTTGTCTAGCGGGGATTACTACGAGCAGTACTTC. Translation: CASSLSSGDYYEQYF.

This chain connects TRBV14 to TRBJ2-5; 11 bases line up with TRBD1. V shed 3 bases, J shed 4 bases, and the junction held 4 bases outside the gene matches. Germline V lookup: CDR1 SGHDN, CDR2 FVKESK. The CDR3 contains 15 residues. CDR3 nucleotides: TGTGCCAGCAGCCACCGGACAGGGGGCGGAGAGACCCAGTACTTC. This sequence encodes CASSHRTGGGETQYF.

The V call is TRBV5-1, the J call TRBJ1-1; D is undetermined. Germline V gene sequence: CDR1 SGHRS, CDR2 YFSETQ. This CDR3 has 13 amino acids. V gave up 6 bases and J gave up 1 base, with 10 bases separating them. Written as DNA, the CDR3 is TGCGCCAGCACGGCACCCCAGAACACTGAAGCTTTCTTT. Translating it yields CASTAPQNTEAFF.

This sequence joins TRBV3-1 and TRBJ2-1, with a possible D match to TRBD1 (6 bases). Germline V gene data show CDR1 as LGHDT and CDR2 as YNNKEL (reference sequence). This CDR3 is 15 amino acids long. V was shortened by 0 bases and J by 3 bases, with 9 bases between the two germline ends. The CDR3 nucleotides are TGTGCCAGCAGCCAAGAGGGGGCGGACTACAATGAGCAGTTCTTC. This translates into CASSQEGADYNEQFF.

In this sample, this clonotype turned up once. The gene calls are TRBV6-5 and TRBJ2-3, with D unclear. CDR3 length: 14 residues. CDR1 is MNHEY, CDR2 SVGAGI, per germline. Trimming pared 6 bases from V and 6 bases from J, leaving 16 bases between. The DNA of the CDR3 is TGTGCCAGCAGCTCTGGCGGCCTCCGGGATACGCAGTATTTT. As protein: CASSSGGLRDTQYF.

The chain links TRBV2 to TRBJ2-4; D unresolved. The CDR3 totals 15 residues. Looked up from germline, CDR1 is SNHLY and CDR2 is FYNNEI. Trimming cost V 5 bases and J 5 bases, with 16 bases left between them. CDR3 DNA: TGTGCCAGCAGTCTGATGGGTAGCCCCCAAAACATTCAGTACTTC. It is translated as CASSLMGSPQNIQYF. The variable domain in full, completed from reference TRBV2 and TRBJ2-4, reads EPEVTQTPSHQVTQMGQEVILRCVPISNHLYFYWYRQILGQKVEFLVSFYNNEISEKSEIFDDQFSVERPDGSNFTLKIRSTKLEDSAMYFCASSLMGSPQNIQYFGAGTRLSVL.

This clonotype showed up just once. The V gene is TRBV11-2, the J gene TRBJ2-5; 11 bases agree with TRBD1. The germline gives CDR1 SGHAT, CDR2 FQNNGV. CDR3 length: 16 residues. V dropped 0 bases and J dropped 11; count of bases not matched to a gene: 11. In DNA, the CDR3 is TGTGCCAGCAGCTTAGATCTGGGACAGGGGGTCTACGAACAGTACTTC. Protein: CASSLDLGQGVYEQYF. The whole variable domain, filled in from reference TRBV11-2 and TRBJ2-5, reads EAGVAQSPRYKIIEKRQSVAFWCNPISGHATLYWYQQILGQGPKLLIQFQNNGVVDDSQLPKDRFSAERLKGVDSTLKIQPAKLEDSAVYLCASSLDLGQGVYEQYFGPGTRLLVL.

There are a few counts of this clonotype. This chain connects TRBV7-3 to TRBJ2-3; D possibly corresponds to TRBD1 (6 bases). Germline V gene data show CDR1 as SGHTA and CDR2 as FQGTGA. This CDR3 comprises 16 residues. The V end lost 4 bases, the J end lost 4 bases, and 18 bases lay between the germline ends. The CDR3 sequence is CASSSDRNGIPDTQYF. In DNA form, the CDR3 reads TGTGCCAGCAGCTCGGACAGAAACGGTATCCCAGATACGCAGTATTTT.

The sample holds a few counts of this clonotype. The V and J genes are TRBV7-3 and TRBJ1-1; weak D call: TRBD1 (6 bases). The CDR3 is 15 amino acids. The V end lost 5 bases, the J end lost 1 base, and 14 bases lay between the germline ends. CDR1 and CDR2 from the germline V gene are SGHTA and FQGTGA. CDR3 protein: CASSPGGGPNTEAFF. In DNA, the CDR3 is TGTGCCAGCAGCCCCGGAGGGGGTCCGAACACTGAAGCTTTCTTT.

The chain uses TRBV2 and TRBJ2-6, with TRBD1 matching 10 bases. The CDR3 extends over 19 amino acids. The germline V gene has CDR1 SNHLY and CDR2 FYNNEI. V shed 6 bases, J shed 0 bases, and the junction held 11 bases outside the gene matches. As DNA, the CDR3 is TGTGCCAGCAGACCAAGAGGGACAGGGGCCATCTCTGGGGCCAACGTCCTGACTTTC. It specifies CASRPRGTGAISGANVLTF.

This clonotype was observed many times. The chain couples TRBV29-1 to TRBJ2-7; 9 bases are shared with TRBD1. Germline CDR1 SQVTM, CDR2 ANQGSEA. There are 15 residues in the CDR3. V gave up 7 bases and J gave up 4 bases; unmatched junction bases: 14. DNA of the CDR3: TGCAGCGGGAGACAGGGGGACCCGCCCTTATACGAGCAGTACTTC. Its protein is CSGRQGDPPLYEQYF.

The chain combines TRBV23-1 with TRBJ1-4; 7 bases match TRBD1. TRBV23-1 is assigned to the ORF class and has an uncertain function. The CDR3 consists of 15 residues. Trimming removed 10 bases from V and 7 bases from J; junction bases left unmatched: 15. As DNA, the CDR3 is TGCGCCAACTCAGGGGGGGGTCCCCATAGTGAAAAACTGTTTTTT. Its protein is CANSGGGPHSEKLFF.

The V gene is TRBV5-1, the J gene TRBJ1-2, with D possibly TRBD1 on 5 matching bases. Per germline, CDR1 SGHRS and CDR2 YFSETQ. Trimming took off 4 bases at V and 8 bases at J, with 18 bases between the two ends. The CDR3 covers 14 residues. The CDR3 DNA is TGCGCCAGCAGCGTGGGGACCCTCGAAGGGGGCTACACCTTC. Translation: CASSVGTLEGGYTF.